The 11 T cell receptor beta chains presented below share a single source sample, sequenced in a study of CD8+ T cells in alopecia areata. Treatment denoted: oral pan-JAK inhibitor, 5-10 mg twice daily. After isolation, RNA underwent reverse transcription to generate cDNA as the sequencing template. Sequenced by immunoSEQ multiplex PCR; TCRdb stores in-frame clones only, minus some. This table has 150,000 to 200,000 clones, about three fifths appearing once. Sequencing used CD4+ T cells sorted from blood, obtained at week 24, from a patient treated with tofacitinib. The receptors shown here come from a human donor with alopecia areata.

The chain is built from TRBV2 and TRBJ2-7, with D possibly TRBD1 on 5 matching bases. V lost 4 bases and J lost 3, with 10 bases in between. There are 13 residues in the CDR3. CDR1 is SNHLY, CDR2 FYNNEI, per germline. The CDR3 bases are TGTGCCAGCAGTGGACAGCCCTTCTACGAGCAGTACTTC. It specifies CASSGQPFYEQYF.

The chain employs TRBV30 and TRBJ2-7; no reliable D call. Trimming took 4 bases from V and 6 from J, leaving 19 bases between them. The CDR3 contains 14 residues. The germline V gene has CDR1 GTSNPN and CDR2 SVGIG (reference sequence). As DNA, the CDR3 is TGTGCCTGGAAGGTGAGATATCAATTGCCCGAGCAGTACTTC. It specifies CAWKVRYQLPEQYF.

This clone was found a few times. V usage is TRBV6-5 and J usage is TRBJ1-4, with D perhaps TRBD1 (5 bases). The CDR3 has 13 amino acids. Germline assignment: CDR1 MNHEY and CDR2 SVGAGI. V gave up 6 bases and J gave up 7 bases, with 12 bases separating them. Written as DNA, the CDR3 is TGTGCCAGCAGAAGGGGCATCAGTGAAAAACTGTTTTTT. This sequence encodes CASRRGISEKLFF.

This clone is a singleton in its sample. The chain joins TRBV7-2 to TRBJ2-7; 9 bases map to TRBD1. CDR1 is SGHTA, CDR2 FQGNSA, per germline. CDR3 size: 14 residues. With V trimmed by 3 bases and J by 2 bases, 2 bases remained unmatched. The CDR3 here is CASSLDRGTYEQYF. Here the CDR3 DNA reads TGTGCCAGCAGCTTGGACAGGGGCACCTACGAGCAGTACTTC.

This rearrangement joins TRBV25-1 to TRBJ2-7; TRBD2 matches at 9 bases. The CDR3 contains 16 residues. The V segment lost 2 bases and the J segment 2 bases; nucleotides outside the gene matches: 7. From germline, CDR1 is MGHDK and CDR2 SYGVNS. The CDR3 DNA is TGTGCCAGCAGTGAAATCGGGACTAGCATCCCCTACGAGCAGTACTTC. Its translation is CASSEIGTSIPYEQYF.

For the CDR3, the DNA is TGTGCCAGTAACCAACTCCAGACCGGGGAGCTGTTTTTT. Translated, it gives CASNQLQTGELFF. V usage is TRBV19 and J usage is TRBJ2-2; D is unresolved. Germline V gene lookup returns CDR1 LNHDA and CDR2 SQIVND (reference sequence). CDR3 length: 13 residues. V was trimmed by 7 bases and J by 5 bases, leaving 11 bases between them. The full variable domain, in which reference TRBV19 and TRBJ2-2 provide the parts outside the CDR3, is DGGITQSPKYLFRKEGQNVTLSCEQNLNHDAMYWYRQDPGQGLRLIYYSQIVNDFQKGDIAEGYSVSREKKESFPLTVTSAQKNPTAFYLCASNQLQTGELFFGEGSRLTVL.

The J gene is TRBJ2-5, the V gene TRBV29-1; 9 bases align to TRBD1. Trimming removed 5 bases from V and 2 bases from J; junction bases left unmatched: 6. The CDR3 spans 14 residues. CDR1 is SQVTM and CDR2 is ANQGSEA in the germline V gene. In nucleotides, the CDR3 is TGCAGCGTTAGGGACAGGGATCCTCAAGAGACCCAGTACTTC. Translated: CSVRDRDPQETQYF.

The V call is TRBV29-1, the J call TRBJ1-2; 8 bases align to TRBD1. Germline V gene data show CDR1 as SQVTM and CDR2 as ANQGSEA. The V gene end was trimmed by 4 bases and the J gene end by 7 bases; junction bases not matched to a gene: 11. This CDR3 is built from 14 residues. The CDR3 DNA is TGCAGCGTTGTAGGACAGGGCCTCGCGGGTGGCTACACCTTC. It specifies CSVVGQGLAGGYTF.

The chain employs TRBV30 and TRBJ2-7; perhaps TRBD1 as D (5 bases). With 3 bases removed from V and 7 bases from J, the gap between germline ends came to 16 bases. The CDR3 loop spans 13 amino acids. In germline, CDR1 is GTSNPN, CDR2 SVGIG (reference sequence). The chain's CDR3 is CAWSRRQLKEQYF. The CDR3 DNA sequence: TGTGCCTGGAGCCGTCGACAGCTTAAAGAGCAGTACTTC.

This sequence joins TRBV6-5 and TRBJ1-5, with D unresolved. The CDR3 is 14 residues long. Trimming took 0 bases from V and 7 from J, leaving 10 bases between them. Germline-derived CDR1 and CDR2 are MNHEY and SVGAGI. CDR3 nucleotide sequence: TGTGCCAGCAGTTACTCGATCGGGGTGCAGCCCCAGCATTTT. This encodes CASSYSIGVQPQHF.

The rearrangement links TRBV7-2 to TRBJ1-2, with D possibly TRBD1 on 5 matching bases. This CDR3 is 15 amino acids long. Trimming shortened V by 5 bases and J by 7 bases, and 20 bases separated the two germline ends. Germline lookup yields CDR1 SGHTA and CDR2 FQGNSA. Written as DNA, the CDR3 is TGTGCCAGCAGCCCCCCGCCGGGGGGGTTACGTGGCTACACCTTC. This gives the protein CASSPPPGGLRGYTF.